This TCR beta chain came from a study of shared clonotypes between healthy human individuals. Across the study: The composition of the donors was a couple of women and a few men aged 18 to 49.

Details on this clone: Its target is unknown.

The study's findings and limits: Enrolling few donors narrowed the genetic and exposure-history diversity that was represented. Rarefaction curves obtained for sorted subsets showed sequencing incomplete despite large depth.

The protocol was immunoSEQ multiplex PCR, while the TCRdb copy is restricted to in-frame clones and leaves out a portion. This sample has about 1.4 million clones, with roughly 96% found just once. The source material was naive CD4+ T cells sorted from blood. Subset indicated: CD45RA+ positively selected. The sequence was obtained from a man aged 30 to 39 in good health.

The CDR3 DNA reads as TGCGCCAGCAGCTTGTCGGTACTAGCGGGAGGGACTCCAAGGTACAATGAGCAGTTCTTC. Translated, it gives CASSLSVLAGGTPRYNEQFF. The rearrangement joins TRBV5-1 to TRBJ2-1, with 13 bases lining up with TRBD2. The CDR3 loop spans 20 amino acids. Germline lookup yields CDR1 SGHRS and CDR2 YFSETQ. V was pared by 1 base and J by 4 bases, with 14 bases of the junction left unmatched.